This is a list of T cell receptor beta chains from one sample in a study of T cells in Graves' hyperthyroidism and ophthalmopathy. TCRdb re-analysed the multiplex PCR reads in MiXCR, keeping a single row per CDR3 protein. The sample carries more than 300,000 distinct CDR3 sequences, roughly 15% recorded once. The sequencing input was blood. Source of these receptors: a woman aged 25 to 39 with Graves' ophthalmopathy. The CDR3 runs from the conserved cysteine through the conserved F or W. Each record gives: D gene, clone size, V gene, J gene, CDR3 protein, CDR3 DNA. A D gene is named only where the DNA matches it firmly. Size values are once, few and many counts, or a class for expanded clones, and some rows have none.

.	few	TRBV6-1	TRBJ1-3	CASSHGMRQTSGNTIYF	TGTGCCAGCAGTCACGGAATGAGACAAACCTCTGGAAACACCATATATTTT
TRBD2	many	TRBV7-2	TRBJ2-4	CASSNLGRGRNIQYF	TGTGCCAGCAGCAATTTAGGGAGGGGAAGAAACATTCAGTACTTC
TRBD2	.	TRBV9	TRBJ2-7	CASSVDPAGSSYEQYF	TGTGCCAGCAGCGTAGACCCAGCGGGGAGCTCCTACGAGCAGTACTTC
.	many	TRBV7-2	TRBJ2-1	CASSSRSGHYNEQFF	TGTGCCAGCAGCTCTAGATCGGGACACTACAATGAGCAGTTCTTC
.	many	TRBV28	TRBJ1-4	CASSLWDRSNEKLFF	TGTGCCAGCAGTCTCTGGGACCGAAGTAATGAAAAACTGTTTTTT
TRBD2	many	TRBV7-3	TRBJ2-1	CASSLGLAGGPYNEQFF	TGTGCCAGCAGCCTGGGACTAGCGGGGGGGCCCTACAATGAGCAGTTCTTC
.	many	TRBV20-1	TRBJ2-3	CSAYGLGGDTQYF	TGCAGTGCGTACGGGTTGGGGGGTGATACGCAGTATTTT
.	many	TRBV19	TRBJ2-1	CASSTPRSSYNEQFF	TGTGCCAGTAGTACCCCCAGAAGCTCCTACAATGAGCAGTTCTTC
TRBD1	many	TRBV18	TRBJ1-4	CASSSGQGVEKLFF	TGTGCCAGCTCATCGGGACAGGGTGTTGAAAAACTGTTTTTT
.	few	TRBV12-5	TRBJ2-1	CASGSRETYNEQFF	TGTGCTAGTGGGTCACGGGAAACCTACAATGAGCAGTTCTTC
.	many	TRBV6-1	TRBJ2-5	CASSSTAALSGETQYF	TGTGCCAGCAGTTCAACGGCAGCCCTTTCTGGGGAGACCCAGTACTTC
.	many	TRBV5-1	TRBJ2-5	CASSLSATQETQYF	TGCGCCAGCAGCTTGAGTGCAACTCAAGAGACCCAGTACTTC
TRBD1	many	TRBV28	TRBJ1-5	CASSPYGQGNQPQHF	TGTGCCAGCAGTCCATACGGACAGGGCAATCAGCCCCAGCATTTT
.	many	TRBV20-1	TRBJ1-4	CSARDFRTPKSEKLFF	TGCAGTGCTAGAGATTTTAGGACCCCAAAAAGTGAAAAACTGTTTTTT
.	few	TRBV19	TRBJ2-7	CASSITPSYEQYF	TGTGCCAGTAGTATAACTCCTTCCTACGAGCAGTACTTC
.	many	TRBV20-1	TRBJ2-3	CSALLASRTDTQYF	TGCAGTGCTCTCCTAGCAAGTCGCACAGATACGCAGTATTTT
.	many	TRBV20-1	TRBJ1-1	CSASGDLHTEAFF	TGCAGTGCTAGTGGAGACCTGCACACTGAAGCTTTCTTT
.	many	TRBV7-8	TRBJ1-5	CASTIGWGEVQPQHF	TGTGCCAGCACCATAGGGTGGGGGGAGGTTCAGCCCCAGCATTTT
.	few	TRBV28	TRBJ1-1	CARSSEGRTAFF	TGTGCCCGCAGTTCCGAGGGAAGAACGGCTTTCTTT
.	many	TRBV20-1	TRBJ1-5	CSASTGQGQPQHF	TGCAGTGCTAGTACAGGGCAAGGTCAGCCCCAGCATTTT
.	many	TRBV5-1	TRBJ2-5	CASSLPRQPGQETQYF	TGCGCCAGCAGCTTGCCGCGCCAGCCGGGCCAAGAGACCCAGTACTTC
.	few	TRBV13	TRBJ2-2	CASSPGSIRELFF	TGTGCCAGCAGCCCCGGTTCGATCAGGGAGCTGTTTTTT
TRBD2	.	TRBV6-2/TRBV6-3	TRBJ2-1	CANSKTSGGLGEQFF	TGTGCCAACAGCAAGACTAGCGGGGGGTTGGGGGAGCAGTTCTTC
.	many	TRBV5-8	TRBJ1-5	CASSYRAVQPQHF	TGTGCCAGCAGCTATAGGGCGGTTCAGCCCCAGCATTTT
.	.	TRBV19	TRBJ1-3	CASIDDLGGNTIYF	TGTGCCAGTATTGATGACCTTGGCGGAAACACCATATATTTT
TRBD1	.	TRBV5-4	TRBJ1-2	CASSSGQVHGYTF	TGTGCCAGCAGCTCAGGACAGGTCCATGGCTACACCTTC
TRBD1	many	TRBV7-6	TRBJ1-1	CASSLEGAGLRAEAFF	TGTGCCAGCAGCTTAGAGGGGGCCGGACTCCGGGCTGAAGCTTTCTTT
TRBD2	.	TRBV7-9	TRBJ2-1	CASSPGLYEVEQFF	TGTGCCAGCAGCCCGGGACTATACGAGGTTGAGCAGTTCTTC
.	.	TRBV9	TRBJ2-3	CASSVDAQTTDTQYF	TGTGCCAGCAGCGTAGATGCGCAAACCACAGATACGCAGTATTTT
TRBD1	many	TRBV4-1	TRBJ2-2	CASSQEHGTGVFAGELFF	TGCGCCAGCAGCCAAGAACACGGGACAGGGGTCTTCGCCGGGGAGCTGTTTTTT
.	many	TRBV7-8	TRBJ2-3	CASNLGLRRTDTQYF	TGTGCCAGCAACTTGGGACTGCGCCGTACAGATACGCAGTATTTT
.	.	TRBV15	TRBJ2-1	CATSRGGHSEQFF	TGTGCCACCAGCAGAGGGGGGCATAGTGAGCAGTTCTTC
.	.	TRBV19	TRBJ2-7	CASSITGLSYEQYF	TGTGCCAGTAGTATAACAGGCTTATCCTACGAGCAGTACTTC
TRBD1	.	TRBV7-9	TRBJ1-1	CASSSGGGVAFF	TGTGCCAGCAGCTCAGGGGGGGGTGTAGCTTTCTTT
TRBD2	many	TRBV6-1	TRBJ2-5	CASSEYGGWETQYF	TGTGCCAGCAGTGAATACGGGGGGTGGGAGACCCAGTACTTC
TRBD2	once	TRBV11-2	TRBJ2-5	CASSLETAGVRVETQYF	TGTGCCAGCAGCTTAGAAACAGCGGGAGTTAGAGTGGAGACCCAGTACTTC
TRBD2	.	TRBV5-5	TRBJ2-1	CASSLAGGKQFF	TGTGCCAGCAGCTTGGCGGGGGGAAAGCAGTTCTTC
.	many	TRBV20-1	TRBJ2-6	CSARDVGAGANVLTF	TGCAGTGCTAGAGATGTGGGTGCTGGGGCCAACGTCCTGACTTTC
.	many	TRBV10-3	TRBJ1-5	CATTGYEDQPQHF	TGTGCCACCACAGGGTATGAGGATCAGCCCCAGCATTTT
TRBD1	many	TRBV11-2	TRBJ1-2	CASSLAPGQNYGYTF	TGTGCCAGCAGCTTAGCTCCGGGACAGAACTATGGCTACACCTTC
.	many	TRBV2	TRBJ1-4	CASSEEQSTNEKLFF	TGTGCCAGCAGTGAAGAACAGTCAACTAATGAAAAACTGTTTTTT
.	few	TRBV7-3	TRBJ2-1	CASSLTSSGRQFF	TGTGCCAGCAGCTTAACTTCCTCGGGGCGGCAGTTCTTC
.	many	TRBV15	TRBJ1-4	CATSRAILATNEKLFF	TGTGCCACCAGCAGGGCGATACTTGCAACTAATGAAAAACTGTTTTTT
.	many	TRBV5-1	TRBJ1-2	CASSPPQGFGYTF	TGCGCCAGCAGCCCCCCCCAGGGCTTCGGCTACACCTTC
.	many	TRBV10-3	TRBJ2-3	CAISGRGTDTQYF	TGTGCCATCAGTGGGCGGGGCACAGATACGCAGTATTTT
TRBD1	.	TRBV27	TRBJ1-6	CASRRTGLRNSPLHF	TGTGCCAGCAGACGGACAGGCCTAAGGAATTCACCCCTCCACTTT
.	.	TRBV27	TRBJ2-1	CASSPPGGLMNEQFF	TGTGCCAGCAGCCCTCCGGGGGGCCTTATGAATGAGCAGTTCTTC
.	many	TRBV11-3	TRBJ2-3	CASSQWLQNTDTQYF	TGTGCCAGCAGCCAATGGCTCCAGAACACAGATACGCAGTATTTT
.	few	TRBV6-1	TRBJ1-2	CASKKWPDRANYGYTF	TGTGCCAGCAAGAAATGGCCCGATCGAGCTAACTATGGCTACACCTTC
TRBD2	many	TRBV7-2	TRBJ2-3	CASSPVGLAKDTQYF	TGTGCCAGCAGCCCCGTTGGACTAGCAAAAGATACGCAGTATTTT
.	many	TRBV7-9	TRBJ1-2	CASSLGEIRYTF	TGTGCCAGCAGCTTAGGAGAAATACGCTACACCTTC
TRBD1	many	TRBV20-1	TRBJ1-5	CSARQPTGVPGNQLQHF	TGCAGTGCTAGACAGCCTACAGGGGTCCCGGGCAATCAGCTCCAGCATTTT
.	many	TRBV3-1	TRBJ1-5	CASSQGIGERQPQHF	TGTGCCAGCAGCCAGGGCATTGGGGAACGCCAGCCCCAGCATTTT
.	many	TRBV12-3/TRBV12-4	TRBJ2-5	CASRPERGLGETQYF	TGTGCCAGCAGACCCGAACGGGGGTTAGGAGAGACCCAGTACTTC
.	many	TRBV7-9	TRBJ2-7	CASSRTDRYLSYEQYF	TGTGCCAGCAGCCGGACCGACAGATACCTCTCCTACGAGCAGTACTTC
TRBD1	.	TRBV4-1	TRBJ2-7	CASSRDTGGSYEQYF	TGCGCCAGCAGCCGAGATACAGGGGGTTCTTACGAGCAGTACTTC